These 25 T cell receptor beta chains were all obtained from the same sample, sequenced in a study of Tregs in tolerant kidney transplant recipients. TCRdb's copy holds only in-frame clones and misses some; the assay was immunoSEQ multiplex PCR. The repertoire holds some 64,000 clones, with 98% as singletons. Sequences were derived from Tregs from blood, sampled before the transplant. The receptors were gathered from a human donor who received a combined kidney and bone marrow transplant.

V and J are TRBV19 and TRBJ2-3; 12 nucleotides match TRBD2. Germline loops: CDR1 LNHDA, CDR2 SQIVND (reference sequence). The CDR3 is 17 amino acids. V lost 9 bases, J lost 2 bases, and 12 bases stayed unmatched. The CDR3 DNA follows: TGTGCCAGCAAAGCTAGCGGGAGGGGCTCCTTCACAGATACGCAGTATTTT. It is translated as CASKASGRGSFTDTQYF.

V and J are TRBV11-2 and TRBJ2-1, with a weak D call TRBD2 (5 bases). Germline assignment: CDR1 SGHAT and CDR2 FQNNGV. This CDR3 is 14 amino acids long. V was clipped by 4 bases and J by 5 bases, with 12 bases between them. The CDR3 loop is CASSYRTGNNEQFF. In DNA form, the CDR3 reads TGTGCCAGCAGCTACCGGACTGGAAACAATGAGCAGTTCTTC. Based on the CDR3 plus reference TRBV11-2 and TRBJ2-1, the full variable domain is EAGVAQSPRYKIIEKRQSVAFWCNPISGHATLYWYQQILGQGPKLLIQFQNNGVVDDSQLPKDRFSAERLKGVDSTLKIQPAKLEDSAVYLCASSYRTGNNEQFFGPGTRLTVL.

J is TRBJ1-6 and V is TRBV28; D gene uncertain. Trimming pared 2 bases from V and 10 bases from J, leaving 18 bases between. This CDR3 comprises 16 residues. Looked up from germline, CDR1 is MDHEN and CDR2 is SYDVKM. The CDR3, as DNA: TGTGCCAGCAGTTTAGGCGTGGGCAAGCCCGCATCACCCCTCCACTTT. Its translation is CASSLGVGKPASPLHF.

This chain joins TRBV20-1 and TRBJ1-2; D is ambiguous. This CDR3 is built from 11 residues. Germline values: CDR1 DFQATT, CDR2 SNEGSKA (reference sequence). Deletions cut 4 bases from V and 5 bases from J, with 8 bases between. The CDR3 sequence: CSATRQYGYTF. The CDR3 DNA sequence: TGCAGTGCTACCAGGCAATATGGCTACACCTTC.

V and J are TRBV20-1 and TRBJ2-7; D is unresolved. The V gene's germline CDR1 is DFQATT and CDR2 SNEGSKA (reference sequence). The length of the CDR3 is 10 residues. V lost 4 bases and J 4 bases, leaving 5 bases between the germline ends. CDR3 amino acids: CSATGYEQYF. The CDR3, as DNA: TGCAGTGCTACCGGGTACGAGCAGTACTTC.

The chain links TRBV7-8 to TRBJ2-7; 7 positions agree with TRBD2. Germline lookup yields CDR1 SGHVS and CDR2 FQNEAQ. CDR3 length equals 14 residues. After removal of 1 base from V and 5 bases from J, the junction contained 5 bases not matched to a gene. DNA of the CDR3: TGTGCCAGCAGCTTAGGGGGGGGAGGGAACGAGCAGTACTTC. It yields the protein CASSLGGGGNEQYF. The full variable domain, in which reference TRBV7-8 and TRBJ2-7 provide the parts outside the CDR3, is GAGVSQSPRYKVAKRGQDVALRCDPISGHVSLFWYQQALGQGPEFLTYFQNEAQLDKSGLPSDRFFAERPEGSVSTLKIQRTQQEDSAVYLCASSLGGGGNEQYFGPGTRLTVT.

The chain joins TRBV5-1 to TRBJ2-6, with D possibly matching TRBD1 (5 bases). V dropped 0 bases and J dropped 0 bases, with 10 bases sitting between them. Germline loops: CDR1 SGHRS, CDR2 YFSETQ. This CDR3 is built from 17 residues. CDR3 sequence (DNA): TGCGCCAGCAGCTTGGACAGGCCTAGCTCTGGGGCCAACGTCCTGACTTTC. Residues: CASSLDRPSSGANVLTF.

This chain links TRBV29-1 with TRBJ2-3; 9 bases align to TRBD2. This CDR3 region has 17 residues. Per the germline V gene, CDR1 is SQVTM and CDR2 is ANQGSEA. J gave up 0 bases and V 3 bases, and 10 bases lay outside the gene matches. CDR3 sequence: CSVDGGGRVESTDTQYF. The CDR3, as DNA: TGCAGCGTTGATGGGGGCGGGAGGGTGGAAAGCACAGATACGCAGTATTTT.

The chain links TRBV7-2 to TRBJ1-4; D call uncertain. The V end was cut by 1 base, the J end by 0 bases, with 9 bases between. Germline V gene lookup returns CDR1 SGHTA and CDR2 FQGNSA. The CDR3 contains 16 residues. The CDR3 loop reads CASSLGEGATNEKLFF. CDR3 nucleotide sequence: TGTGCCAGCAGCTTAGGGGAGGGCGCAACTAATGAAAAACTGTTTTTT.

The V and J genes are TRBV4-2 and TRBJ1-5; maybe TRBD1 (6 bases). The CDR3 runs to 16 residues. Trimming shortened V by 1 base and J by 2 bases, and 12 bases separated the two germline ends. CDR1 and CDR2 (germline): LGHNA, YNFKEQ. In DNA form, the CDR3 reads TGTGCCAGCAGCCAAGCTCGGGGGGCCGGCAATCAGCCCCAGCATTTT. Its protein product is CASSQARGAGNQPQHF.

V gene TRBV29-1 combines with J gene TRBJ1-2, with a tentative D call TRBD1 (6 bases). CDR1 is SQVTM, CDR2 ANQGSEA, per germline. CDR3 length: 15 residues. V was pared by 6 bases and J by 2 bases, with 19 bases between. The DNA of the CDR3 is TGCAGCGTCGTTAAACAGGGTCGCATAAACTATGGCTACACCTTC. Residues: CSVVKQGRINYGYTF. Looking up the rest from reference TRBV29-1 and TRBJ1-2 gives the full variable domain: SAVISQKPSRDICQRGTSLTIQCQVDSQVTMMFWYRQQPGQSLTLIATANQGSEATYESGFVIDKFPISRPNLTFSTLTVSNMSPEDSSIYLCSVVKQGRINYGYTFGSGTRLTVV.

The chain recombines TRBV30 with TRBJ2-2; TRBD1 matches 7 bases. Losses at the gene ends were 0 bases for V and 5 bases for J; bases not matched to a gene: 9. The V gene's germline CDR1 is GTSNPN and CDR2 SVGIG (reference sequence). The CDR3 contains 16 residues. The DNA for the CDR3 is TGTGCCTGGAGTGTACAGGGGCCGCCCCCGACCGGGGAGCTGTTTTTT. Translation: CAWSVQGPPPTGELFF.

The chain carries TRBV7-2 and TRBJ1-2; D is possibly TRBD1 (5 bases). The CDR3 covers 14 residues. The ends were cut back, 2 bases at V and 4 bases at J, with 11 bases in the middle. The germline CDR1 and CDR2 sequences are SGHTA and FQGNSA. As DNA, the CDR3 is TGTGCCAGCAGCTTAAGGATTCAGGGCTATGGCTACACCTTC. Translation gives CASSLRIQGYGYTF. The full variable domain, in which reference TRBV7-2 and TRBJ1-2 provide the parts outside the CDR3, is GAGVSQSPSNKVTEKGKDVELRCDPISGHTALYWYRQSLGQGLEFLIYFQGNSAPDKSGLPSDRFSAERTGGSVSTLTIQRTQQEDSAVYLCASSLRIQGYGYTFGSGTRLTVV.

The chain carries TRBV5-1 and TRBJ1-1; TRBD1 agrees at 9 bases. There are 14 residues in the CDR3. With V trimmed by 7 bases and J by 1 base, 5 bases remained unmatched. Germline CDR1 reads SGHRS; CDR2 reads YFSETQ. The CDR3 coding sequence is TGCGCCAGCGTACAGGGGGCTCAGAACACTGAAGCTTTCTTT. Protein product: CASVQGAQNTEAFF.

The genes are TRBV5-4 and TRBJ1-5; D remains unclear. CDR1 SGHNT and CDR2 YYREEE come from the germline V gene (reference sequence). CDR3 length equals 15 residues. Trimming pared 4 bases from V and 0 bases from J, leaving 11 bases between. In DNA form, the CDR3 reads TGTGCCAGCAGCAGAGGCCCCCTTAGCAATCAGCCCCAGCATTTT. Encoded protein: CASSRGPLSNQPQHF.

This chain joins TRBV7-8 and TRBJ2-1, with D tentatively TRBD1 (5 bases). CDR3 length equals 15 residues. V dropped 6 bases and J dropped 1 base, with 13 bases sitting between them. From germline, CDR1 is SGHVS and CDR2 FQNEAQ. CDR3 DNA sequence: TGTGCCAGCAGACCGGACAAGCGTTCCTACAATGAGCAGTTCTTC. It yields the protein CASRPDKRSYNEQFF.

V is TRBV5-4 and J is TRBJ2-7; possible D gene TRBD1, 6 bases. CDR1 and CDR2 from the germline V gene are SGHNT and YYREEE (reference sequence). Trimming took off 5 bases at V and 6 bases at J, with 18 bases between the two ends. The CDR3 runs 14 residues. CDR3 nucleotide sequence: TGTGCCAGCAGTTCAGGGGTCCACCGGGGCGAGCAGTACTTC. It encodes CASSSGVHRGEQYF.

This chain joins TRBV27 and TRBJ2-3; the D is unclear. The CDR3 is 9 residues long. Germline assignment: CDR1 MNHEY and CDR2 SMNVEV (reference sequence). V was shortened by 6 bases and J by 10 bases, with 5 bases between the two germline ends. In DNA, the CDR3 is TGTGCCAGCAGCCACTCGCAGTATTTT. The encoded protein is CASSHSQYF.

The V call is TRBV6-5, the J call TRBJ1-2; D ambiguous. V was cut by 6 bases and J by 7 bases, with 15 bases left in between. This CDR3 comprises 13 residues. Per germline, CDR1 MNHEY and CDR2 SVGAGI. Here the CDR3 reads CASRKSRPGGYTF. CDR3 coding DNA: TGTGCCAGCAGAAAATCCCGTCCGGGTGGCTACACCTTC.

The gene calls are TRBV5-1 and TRBJ1-2; D gene ambiguous. V lost 0 bases to trimming and J lost 4 bases, with 13 bases between them. The germline V gene encodes CDR1 SGHRS and CDR2 YFSETQ. This CDR3 is built from 15 residues. The CDR3 nucleotides are TGCGCCAGCAGCTTGGAAGGAGCGGTCTCCTATGGCTACACCTTC. This translates into CASSLEGAVSYGYTF.

This sequence joins TRBV30 and TRBJ1-1; 9 bases fit TRBD1. Per the germline V gene, CDR1 is GTSNPN and CDR2 is SVGIG (reference sequence). J lost 5 bases, V lost 4 bases, and 2 bases had no gene match. The CDR3 is 12 residues long. The CDR3 is CAWKGTGTEAFF. CDR3 nucleotide sequence: TGTGCCTGGAAGGGGACAGGGACTGAAGCTTTCTTT.

The rearrangement uses TRBV4-3 and TRBJ1-3; D is possibly TRBD1 (6 bases). The length of the CDR3 is 16 residues. Germline V gene lookup returns CDR1 LGHNA and CDR2 YSLEER. Trimming left V 6 bases short and J 6 bases short, with 21 bases between. The CDR3 DNA follows: TGCGCCAGCAGTGTTTCTCAACGGGGGGCTGTAAACACCATATATTTT. As protein: CASSVSQRGAVNTIYF.

The J gene is TRBJ1-5, the V gene TRBV6-1; a possible D gene is TRBD1 (5 bases). The V gene's germline CDR1 is MNHNS and CDR2 SASEGT. This CDR3 is 13 amino acids long. The V end was cut by 5 bases, the J end by 15 bases, with 20 bases between. CDR3 residues: CASSPGRGGFGHF. The DNA for the CDR3 is TGTGCCAGCAGTCCGGGGAGGGGCGGGTTTGGGCATTTT.

This chain uses TRBV7-8 with TRBJ1-5; the match to TRBD1 covers 8 bases. The CDR3 length is 16 residues. V lost 4 bases and J lost 0; bases outside the gene matches: 5. The germline V gene has CDR1 SGHVS and CDR2 FQNEAQ. CDR3 sequence reads: CASSSRTGYSNQPQHF. DNA for the CDR3: TGTGCCAGCAGCTCGCGGACAGGGTATAGCAATCAGCCCCAGCATTTT.

The V call is TRBV5-6, the J call TRBJ1-4; 11 bases map to TRBD1. Germline CDR1 and CDR2: SGHDT and YYEEEE. J gave up 7 bases and V 0 bases, and 11 bases lay outside the gene matches. CDR3 length: 18 residues. CDR3 loop: CASSLAGTGGIASEKLFF. For the CDR3, the DNA is TGTGCCAGCAGCTTGGCAGGGACAGGGGGAATTGCGAGTGAAAAACTGTTTTTT.